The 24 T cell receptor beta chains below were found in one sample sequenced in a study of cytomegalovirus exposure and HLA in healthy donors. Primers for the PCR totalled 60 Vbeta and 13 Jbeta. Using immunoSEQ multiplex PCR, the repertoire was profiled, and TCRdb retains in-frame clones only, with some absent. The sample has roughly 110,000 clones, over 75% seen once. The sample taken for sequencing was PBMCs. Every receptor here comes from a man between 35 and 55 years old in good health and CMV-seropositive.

DNA for the CDR3: TGCGCCAGCAGCCTGGGTACAGGGGGCCAAGAGACCCAGTACTTC. Translation: CASSLGTGGQETQYF. The chain is built from TRBV4-3 and TRBJ2-5, with 8 bases aligning to TRBD1. V was pared by 4 bases and J by 1 base, with 5 bases of the junction left unmatched. Germline loops: CDR1 LGHNA, CDR2 YSLEER. The CDR3 consists of 15 residues.

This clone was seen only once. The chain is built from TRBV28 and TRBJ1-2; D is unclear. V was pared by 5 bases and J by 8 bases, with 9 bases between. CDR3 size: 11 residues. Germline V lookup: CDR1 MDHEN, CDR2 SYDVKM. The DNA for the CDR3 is TGTGCCAGCAGTGACAAGTACGGCTACACCTTC. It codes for CASSDKYGYTF.

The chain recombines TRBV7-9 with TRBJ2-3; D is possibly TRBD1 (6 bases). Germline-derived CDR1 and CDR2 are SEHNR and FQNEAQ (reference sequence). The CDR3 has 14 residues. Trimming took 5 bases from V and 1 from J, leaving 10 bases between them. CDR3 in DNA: TGTGCCAGCAGCCTACAGGGCCGCACAGATACGCAGTATTTT. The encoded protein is CASSLQGRTDTQYF. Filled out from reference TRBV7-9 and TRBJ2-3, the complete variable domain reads DTGVSQNPRHKITKRGQNVTFRCDPISEHNRLYWYRQTLGQGPEFLTYFQNEAQLEKSRLLSDRFSAERPKGSFSTLEIQRTEQGDSAMYLCASSLQGRTDTQYFGPGTRLTVL.

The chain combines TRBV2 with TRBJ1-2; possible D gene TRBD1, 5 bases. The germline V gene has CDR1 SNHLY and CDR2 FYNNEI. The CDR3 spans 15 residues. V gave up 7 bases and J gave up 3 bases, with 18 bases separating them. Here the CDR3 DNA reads TGTGCCAGCACCCGAGATAGTTCCAGGGACTATGGCTACACCTTC. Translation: CASTRDSSRDYGYTF.

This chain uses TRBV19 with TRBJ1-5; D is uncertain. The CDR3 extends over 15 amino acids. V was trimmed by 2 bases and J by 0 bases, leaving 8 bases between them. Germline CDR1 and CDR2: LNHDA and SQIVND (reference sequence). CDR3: CASSINTYSNQPQHF. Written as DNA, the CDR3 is TGTGCCAGTAGTATAAACACATATAGCAATCAGCCCCAGCATTTT.

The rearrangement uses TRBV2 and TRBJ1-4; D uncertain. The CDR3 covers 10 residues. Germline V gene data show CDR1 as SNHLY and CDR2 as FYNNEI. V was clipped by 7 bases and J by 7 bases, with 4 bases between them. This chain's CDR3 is CASTGEKLFF. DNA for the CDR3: TGTGCCAGCACAGGTGAAAAACTGTTTTTT.

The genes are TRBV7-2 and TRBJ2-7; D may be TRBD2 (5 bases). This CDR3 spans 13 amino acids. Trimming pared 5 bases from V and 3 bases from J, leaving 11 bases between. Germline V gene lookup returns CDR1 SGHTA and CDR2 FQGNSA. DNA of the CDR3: TGTGCCAGCAGCCGGGGTCCCTTCTACGAGCAGTACTTC. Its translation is CASSRGPFYEQYF.

The CDR3 spells CASSRSGTGAEQFF. CDR3 coding DNA: TGTGCCAGCAGTCGGTCCGGGACAGGCGCCGAGCAGTTCTTC. This chain joins TRBV6-1 and TRBJ2-1, with TRBD1 identical over 8 bases. Losses at the gene ends were 5 bases for V and 10 bases for J; bases not matched to a gene: 10. The CDR3 sequence is 14 residues long. Germline lookup yields CDR1 MNHNS and CDR2 SASEGT.

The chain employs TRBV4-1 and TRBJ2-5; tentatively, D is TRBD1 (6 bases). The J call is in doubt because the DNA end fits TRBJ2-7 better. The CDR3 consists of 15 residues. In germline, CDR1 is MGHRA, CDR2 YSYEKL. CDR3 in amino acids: CASSQDRGLTYEQYF. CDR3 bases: TGCGCCAGCAGCCAAGACAGGGGCTTAACCTACGAGCAGTACTTC.

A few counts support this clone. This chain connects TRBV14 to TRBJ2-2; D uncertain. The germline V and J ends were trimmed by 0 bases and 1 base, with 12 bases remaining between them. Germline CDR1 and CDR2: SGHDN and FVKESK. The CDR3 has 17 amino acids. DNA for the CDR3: TGTGCCAGCAGCCAAGATCCGGTACAGCAGAACACCGGGGAGCTGTTTTTT. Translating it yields CASSQDPVQQNTGELFF. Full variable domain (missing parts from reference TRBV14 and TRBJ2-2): EAGVTQFPSHSVIEKGQTVTLRCDPISGHDNLYWYRRVMGKEIKFLLHFVKESKQDESGMPNNRFLAERTGGTYSTLKVQPAELEDSGVYFCASSQDPVQQNTGELFFGEGSRLTVL.

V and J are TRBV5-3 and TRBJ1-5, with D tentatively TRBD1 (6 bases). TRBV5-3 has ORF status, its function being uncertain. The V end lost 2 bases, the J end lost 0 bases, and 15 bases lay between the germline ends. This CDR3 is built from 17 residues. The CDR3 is CARSFEQGRGSNQPQHF. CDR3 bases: TGTGCCAGAAGCTTTGAACAGGGCCGTGGTAGCAATCAGCCCCAGCATTTT.

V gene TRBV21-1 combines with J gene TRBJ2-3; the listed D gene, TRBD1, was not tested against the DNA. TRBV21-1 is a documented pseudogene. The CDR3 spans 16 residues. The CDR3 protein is CASSNRTGVSTDTQYF. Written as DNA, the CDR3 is TGTGCCAGCAGCAATCGGACAGGGGTAAGCACAGATACGCAGTATTTT.

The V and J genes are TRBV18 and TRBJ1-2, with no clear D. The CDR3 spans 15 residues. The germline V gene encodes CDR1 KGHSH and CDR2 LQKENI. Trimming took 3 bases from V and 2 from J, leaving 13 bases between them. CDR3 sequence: CASSPRQGDNYGYTF. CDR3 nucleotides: TGTGCCAGCTCACCCCGGCAAGGAGACAACTATGGCTACACCTTC.

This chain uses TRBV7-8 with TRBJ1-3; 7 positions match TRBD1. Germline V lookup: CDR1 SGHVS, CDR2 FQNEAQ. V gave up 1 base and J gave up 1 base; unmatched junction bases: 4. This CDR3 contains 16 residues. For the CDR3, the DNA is TGTGCCAGCAGCTTAGAGGGACAGACGTCTGGAAACACCATATATTTT. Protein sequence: CASSLEGQTSGNTIYF.

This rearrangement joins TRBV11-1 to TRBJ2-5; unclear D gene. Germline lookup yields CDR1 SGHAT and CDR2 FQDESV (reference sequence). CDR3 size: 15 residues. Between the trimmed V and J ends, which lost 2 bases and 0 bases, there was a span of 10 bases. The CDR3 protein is CASSLSESYQETQYF. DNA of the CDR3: TGTGCCAGCAGCTTAAGTGAGTCTTACCAAGAGACCCAGTACTTC. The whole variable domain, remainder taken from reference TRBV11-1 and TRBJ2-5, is EAEVAQSPRYKITEKSQAVAFWCDPISGHATLYWYRQILGQGPELLVQFQDESVVDDSQLPKDRFSAERLKGVDSTLKIQPAELGDSAMYLCASSLSESYQETQYFGPGTRLLVL.

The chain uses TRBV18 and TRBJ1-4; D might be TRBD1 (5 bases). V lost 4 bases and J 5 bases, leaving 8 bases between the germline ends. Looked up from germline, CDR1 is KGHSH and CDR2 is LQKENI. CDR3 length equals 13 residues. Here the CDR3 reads CASSRQTNEKLFF. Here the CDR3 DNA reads TGTGCCAGCTCACGACAGACAAATGAAAAACTGTTTTTT.

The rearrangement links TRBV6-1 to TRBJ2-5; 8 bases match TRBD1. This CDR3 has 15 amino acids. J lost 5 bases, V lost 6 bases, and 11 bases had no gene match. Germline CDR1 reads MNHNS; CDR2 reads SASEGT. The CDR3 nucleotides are TGTGCCAGCAGCGCCCAGGGACAGGTGGGGGAGACCCAGTACTTC. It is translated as CASSAQGQVGETQYF.

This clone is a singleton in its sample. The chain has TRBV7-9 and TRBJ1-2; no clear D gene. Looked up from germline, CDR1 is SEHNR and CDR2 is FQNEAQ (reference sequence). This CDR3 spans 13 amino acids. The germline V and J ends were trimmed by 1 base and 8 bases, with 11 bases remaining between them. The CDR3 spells CASSLVAGVGYTF. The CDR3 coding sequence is TGTGCCAGCAGCTTAGTGGCCGGGGTCGGCTACACCTTC.

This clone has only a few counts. CDR3 amino acids: CATIPTTESYTEAFF. For the CDR3, the DNA is TGTGCCACTATACCTACGACAGAGAGCTACACTGAAGCTTTCTTT. J is TRBJ1-1 and V is TRBV6-5; perhaps TRBD1 as D (5 bases). The CDR3 totals 15 residues. In germline, CDR1 is MNHEY, CDR2 SVGAGI. Trimming took off 10 bases at V and 3 bases at J, with 21 bases between the two ends.

The CDR3 DNA sequence: TGTGCCAGCAGTGAAACTCAGGGCCCTTACGAGCAGTACTTC. Translated: CASSETQGPYEQYF. The chain is built from TRBV25-1 and TRBJ2-7, with D possibly matching TRBD1 (5 bases). Germline CDR1 reads MGHDK; CDR2 reads SYGVNS. Trimming pared 2 bases from V and 4 bases from J, leaving 12 bases between. CDR3 length: 14 residues.

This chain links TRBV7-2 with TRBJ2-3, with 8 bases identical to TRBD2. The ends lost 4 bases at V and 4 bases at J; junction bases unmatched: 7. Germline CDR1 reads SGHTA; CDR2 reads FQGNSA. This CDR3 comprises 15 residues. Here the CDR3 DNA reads TGTGCCAGCAGCTCCGACAGCGGGGGTGCAGATACGCAGTATTTT. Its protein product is CASSSDSGGADTQYF.

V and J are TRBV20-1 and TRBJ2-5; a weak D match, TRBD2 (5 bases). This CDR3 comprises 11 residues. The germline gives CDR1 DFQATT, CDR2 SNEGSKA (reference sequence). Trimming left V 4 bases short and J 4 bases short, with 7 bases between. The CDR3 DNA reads TGCAGTGCTAATCTAGCAGAGACCCAGTACTTC. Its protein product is CSANLAETQYF.

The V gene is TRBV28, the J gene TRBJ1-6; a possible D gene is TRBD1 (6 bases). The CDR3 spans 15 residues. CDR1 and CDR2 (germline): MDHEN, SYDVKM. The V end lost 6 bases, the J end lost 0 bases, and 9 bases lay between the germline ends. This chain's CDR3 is CASRQGISYNSPLHF. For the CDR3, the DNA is TGTGCCAGCAGGCAGGGGATCTCCTATAATTCACCCCTCCACTTT.

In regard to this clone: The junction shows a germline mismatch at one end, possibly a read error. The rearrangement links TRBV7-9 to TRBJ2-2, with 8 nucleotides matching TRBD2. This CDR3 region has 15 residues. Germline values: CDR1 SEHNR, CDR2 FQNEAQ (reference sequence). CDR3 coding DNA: TGTTCCAGCAGCTTGAGCGGGGGCGACACCGGGGAGCTGTTTTTT. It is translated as CSSSLSGGDTGELFF.